These T cell receptor beta chains were read from a single sample in a study of cytotoxic CD8 clonotypes in ibrutinib-treated CLL. Libraries were prepared by immunoSEQ multiplex PCR; TCRdb keeps only in-frame clonotypes and omits some of them. The sample yields about 49,000 clones, roughly 57% seen once. The sequencing here drew on PBMCs, taken after 12 months of ibrutinib treatment. The receptors shown here come from a human donor with chronic lymphocytic leukemia. Both conserved end residues are part of each CDR3.

V gene | CDR3 protein
TRBV30 | CAWNYPTGKGYTF
TRBV28 | CASSSFDRVGHGYTF
TRBV2 | CASTTGNEQFF
TRBV20-1 | CSLQGRNEQFF
TRBV7-6 | CASSSVQGRVTEAFF
TRBV7-9 | CASSSPPQGAFYNEQFF
TRBV10-2 | CATEDGNSYEQYF
TRBV4-2 | CASSPGRTSGTYEQYF
TRBV7-6 | CASSQRQGSPTEQYF
TRBV28 | CASSLTRGKTQYF
TRBV4-1 | CASSPRGVVGTYNEQFF
TRBV13 | CASSFNTGGQETQYF
TRBV27 | CASSFSGTSGSYTQYF
TRBV7-2 | CASSPWTGRGEPQHF
TRBV29-1 | CSGSSAGGYTF
TRBV30 | CAWSVSRSTDTQYF
TRBV30 | CACRDSYNEQFF
TRBV7-7 | CASSTDRGRTQYF
TRBV29-1 | CSVVHSSYEQYF
TRBV2 | CTTQREGRGYTF
TRBV5-6 | CASSLEGRREQFF
TRBV7-9 | CATLPRGPLDYGYTF
TRBV6-1 | CASSEAQGRMAGYTF
TRBV29-1 | CSVDSGWGEQFF
TRBV27 | CASSFSGEAEAFF
TRBV7-9 | CASSPTGTVYTGELFF
TRBV27 | CASSLSGKLRYGYTF
TRBV5-5 | CASSLAGGKTQYF
TRBV4-1 | CASSQNIPDGYYGYTF
TRBV5-4 | CASSQGTSGVSSYEQYF
TRBV27 | CASSLWGRVPYEQYF
TRBV4-1 | CASSHGQDNEKLFF
TRBV5-1 | CASAFSGGNEKLFF
TRBV27 | CASTSRDRSSYEQYF
TRBV28 | CASSSYSRGVYF
TRBV19 | CASSPRTGFRDNQPQHF
TRBV5-4 | CASSLARQGTYNEQFF
TRBV5-6 | CASSLSSLGLLYEQYF
TRBV6-1 | CASSQGFSNYGYTF
TRBV4-1 | CASSQDINRGKNGQFF
TRBV5-1 | CASSFGSPVSGYTF
TRBV2 | CASSLGPSAYEQYF
TRBV25-1 | CASSDPDTAEKLFF
TRBV11-1 | CASSHYQGTGIMNTEAFF